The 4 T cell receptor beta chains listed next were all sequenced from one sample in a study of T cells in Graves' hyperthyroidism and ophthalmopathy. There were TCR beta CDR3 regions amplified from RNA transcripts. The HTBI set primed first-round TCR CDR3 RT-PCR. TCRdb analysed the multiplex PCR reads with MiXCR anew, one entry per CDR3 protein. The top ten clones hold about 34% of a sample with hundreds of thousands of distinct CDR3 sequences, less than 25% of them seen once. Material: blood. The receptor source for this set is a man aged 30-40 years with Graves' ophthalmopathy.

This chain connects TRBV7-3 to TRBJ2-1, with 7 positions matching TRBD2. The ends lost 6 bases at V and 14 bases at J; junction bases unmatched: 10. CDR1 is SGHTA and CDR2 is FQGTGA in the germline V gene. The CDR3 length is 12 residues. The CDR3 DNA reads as TGTGCCAGCAGAGGGCCGGGACTAAAAAAGTTCTTC. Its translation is CASRGPGLKKFF.

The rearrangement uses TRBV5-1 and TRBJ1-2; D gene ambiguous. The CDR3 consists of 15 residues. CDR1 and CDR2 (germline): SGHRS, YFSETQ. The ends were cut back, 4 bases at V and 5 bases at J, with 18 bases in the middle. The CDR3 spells CASSPEADSWYGYTF. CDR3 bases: TGCGCCAGCAGCCCTGAAGCGGACTCCTGGTATGGCTACACCTTC.

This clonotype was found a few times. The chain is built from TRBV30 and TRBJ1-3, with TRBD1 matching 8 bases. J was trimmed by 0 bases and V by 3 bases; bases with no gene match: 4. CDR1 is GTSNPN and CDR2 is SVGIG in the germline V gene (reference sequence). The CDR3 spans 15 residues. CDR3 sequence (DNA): TGTGCCTGGAGCAACAGGGGGGCCTCTGGAAACACCATATATTTT. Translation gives CAWSNRGASGNTIYF.

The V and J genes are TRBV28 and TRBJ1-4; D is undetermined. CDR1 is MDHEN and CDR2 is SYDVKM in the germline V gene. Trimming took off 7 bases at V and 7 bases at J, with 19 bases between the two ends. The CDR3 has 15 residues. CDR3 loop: CASKGGTMFGEKLFF. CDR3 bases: TGTGCCAGCAAGGGTGGCACAATGTTTGGTGAAAAACTGTTTTTT.